The 24 T cell receptor beta chains in this list originate from one sample, sequenced in a study of blood T cell repertoires in COVID-19. The data were produced by immunoSEQ multiplex PCR, yet TCRdb's version contains in-frame clones alone and is incomplete. The sample has about 190,000 clones; around 80% are singletons. The sample was peripheral blood. The receptor set was obtained from a woman older than 75 with active or convalescent COVID-19.

Concerning this clone: The same CDR3 arises from other DNA sequences in this sample as well. The chain is built from TRBV6-5 and TRBJ1-5; D perhaps matches TRBD1 (5 bases). The CDR3 totals 12 residues. Germline CDR1 is MNHEY and CDR2 is SVGAGI. V gave up 8 bases and J gave up 5 bases, with 10 bases separating them. The CDR3 here is CASSTGDQPQHF. CDR3 in DNA: TGTGCCAGCTCGACGGGGGATCAGCCCCAGCATTTT.

This sequence joins TRBV15 and TRBJ2-3, with TRBD1 as a possible D gene (5 bases). Germline CDR1 LNHNV, CDR2 YYDKDF (reference sequence). The CDR3 extends over 15 amino acids. Trimming shortened V by 0 bases and J by 4 bases, and 11 bases separated the two germline ends. In DNA, the CDR3 is TGTGCCACCAGCAGAGATCCCCAGGGTTCAGATACGCAGTATTTT. Amino acid sequence: CATSRDPQGSDTQYF. The full variable domain, rest sourced from reference TRBV15 and TRBJ2-3, is DAMVIQNPRYQVTQFGKPVTLSCSQTLNHNVMYWYQQKSSQAPKLLFHYYDKDFNNEADTPDNFQSRRPNTSFCFLDIRSPGLGDTAMYLCATSRDPQGSDTQYFGPGTRLTVL.

The chain links TRBV15 to TRBJ1-1, with a tentative D call TRBD1 (6 bases). In germline, CDR1 is LNHNV, CDR2 YYDKDF (reference sequence). Trimming took off 0 bases at V and 0 bases at J, with 11 bases between the two ends. The CDR3 totals 16 residues. The CDR3 here is CATSRDLGALNTEAFF. CDR3 sequence (DNA): TGTGCCACCAGCAGAGATCTGGGGGCACTGAACACTGAAGCTTTCTTT.

The rearrangement joins TRBV2 to TRBJ2-2, with 9 bases matching TRBD1. CDR3 length: 13 amino acids. The ends lost 6 bases at V and 7 bases at J; junction bases unmatched: 3. The germline gives CDR1 SNHLY, CDR2 FYNNEI. CDR3 protein: CASRTGGFGELFF. CDR3 nucleotides: TGTGCCAGCAGGACAGGGGGGTTCGGGGAGCTGTTTTTT.

The chain is built from TRBV20-1 and TRBJ2-7; possible D gene TRBD1, 6 bases. The ends were cut back, 3 bases at V and 0 bases at J, with 12 bases in the middle. The CDR3 runs 14 residues. Germline CDR1 reads DFQATT; CDR2 reads SNEGSKA (reference sequence). In DNA, the CDR3 is TGCAGTGCTAGTAGACAGGTGGGCTCCTACGAGCAGTACTTC. Its translation is CSASRQVGSYEQYF.

The chain links TRBV7-6 to TRBJ2-2; D is perhaps TRBD1 (6 bases). Trimming removed 5 bases from V and 1 base from J, with 17 bases in between. The V gene's germline CDR1 is SGHVS and CDR2 FNYEAQ. The CDR3 sequence is 17 residues long. The CDR3 sequence: CASSPRTGTQNTGELFF. CDR3 bases: TGTGCCAGCAGCCCACGGACCGGGACACAGAACACCGGGGAGCTGTTTTTT.

The chain joins TRBV7-9 to TRBJ1-1; tentative D call: TRBD1 (6 bases). Germline V gene data show CDR1 as SEHNR and CDR2 as FQNEAQ (reference sequence). V gave up 5 bases and J gave up 0 bases, with 13 bases separating them. The CDR3 has 15 amino acids. CDR3 in DNA: TGTGCCAGCAGCGAAGGACAGATCATGAACACTGAAGCTTTCTTT. Amino acid sequence: CASSEGQIMNTEAFF.

This clone was counted a single time. CDR3 bases: TGTGCCAGCTCAAAGACAGGGGGCGTAGCTTTCTTT. It is translated as CASSKTGGVAFF. V and J are TRBV27 and TRBJ1-1; TRBD1 matches 10 bases. The germline V gene encodes CDR1 MNHEY and CDR2 SMNVEV (reference sequence). The CDR3 has 12 residues. Trimming removed 8 bases from V and 10 bases from J; junction bases left unmatched: 7.

The genes are TRBV18 and TRBJ1-4, with a weak D call TRBD1 (6 bases). The CDR3 length is 14 residues. V was clipped by 6 bases and J by 6 bases, with 14 bases between them. Germline loops: CDR1 KGHSH, CDR2 LQKENI. The CDR3 bases are TGTGCCAGCTCCCCCGGGGGGGGCGATGAAAAACTGTTTTTT. It is translated as CASSPGGGDEKLFF.

J is TRBJ1-1 and V is TRBV3-1 (or the pseudogene TRBV3-2); D is unresolved. CDR1 and CDR2 (germline): LGHDT, YNNKEL (reference sequence). The CDR3 runs 14 residues. Trimming stripped 0 bases from V and 2 bases from J, with 7 bases between. CDR3 sequence: CASSQDLRNTEAFF. CDR3 DNA: TGTGCCAGCAGCCAAGATCTTAGAAACACTGAAGCTTTCTTT.

This chain joins TRBV27 and TRBJ1-2; TRBD1 aligns across 8 bases. V was pared by 3 bases and J by 4 bases, with 4 bases of the junction left unmatched. The CDR3 sequence is 14 residues long. Germline CDR1 is MNHEY and CDR2 is SMNVEV (reference sequence). CDR3 sequence (DNA): TGTGCCAGCAGTTTGACAGGGGCCATCTATGGCTACACCTTC. This encodes CASSLTGAIYGYTF.

The V and J genes are TRBV6-5 and TRBJ2-7; 7 bases align to TRBD1. The CDR3 covers 15 residues. Germline CDR1 and CDR2: MNHEY and SVGAGI. Germline trimming cut 8 bases from V and 2 bases from J; bases unmatched to any gene: 12. This CDR3 reads CASQGQQYLTYEQYF. The CDR3 nucleotides read TGTGCCAGCCAGGGACAGCAGTACCTTACCTACGAGCAGTACTTC.

This chain links TRBV10-3 with TRBJ1-1; no definite D call. V dropped 2 bases and J dropped 8 bases, with 9 bases sitting between them. Germline CDR1 ENHRY, CDR2 SYGVKD. There are 12 residues in the CDR3. As DNA, the CDR3 is TGTGCCATCAGTGAGAATCAAGCAGAAGCTTTCTTT. Translating it yields CAISENQAEAFF.

The DNA of the CDR3 is TGCGCCAGCAGTGGTGGAAGGGCGGGACAGGGTGGCTACGAGCAGTACTTC. Amino acid sequence: CASSGGRAGQGGYEQYF. The chain links TRBV23-1 to TRBJ2-7; 9 positions match TRBD1. TRBV23-1 is an open reading frame whose function is uncertain. V gave up 5 bases and J gave up 3 bases; unmatched junction bases: 14. The length of the CDR3 is 17 residues.

This clone has just a few counts. The CDR3 DNA reads TGTGCCAGCAGCCAAATGGGGACTAGCGGGGAGGTCCCAATCCCCGAGCAGTACTTC. The encoded protein is CASSQMGTSGEVPIPEQYF. The gene calls are TRBV3-1 (or the pseudogene TRBV3-2) and TRBJ2-7; TRBD2 agrees at 13 bases. The CDR3 consists of 19 residues. Looked up from germline, CDR1 is LGHDT and CDR2 is YNNKEL (reference sequence). With 2 bases clipped from V and 6 bases from J, the junction kept 16 bases outside the gene matches.

The V and J genes are TRBV5-1 and TRBJ1-1; TRBD1 is a possible D gene (6 bases). The length of the CDR3 is 15 residues. Germline V gene lookup returns CDR1 SGHRS and CDR2 YFSETQ. V lost 3 bases to trimming and J lost 2 bases, with 14 bases between them. CDR3 sequence (DNA): TGCGCCAGCAGCTCTCTTTCAGGGGCTAACACTGAAGCTTTCTTT. As protein: CASSSLSGANTEAFF.

The chain has TRBV4-1 and TRBJ1-6; no reliable D call. Trimming left V 1 base short and J 7 bases short, with 14 bases between. Germline-derived CDR1 and CDR2 are MGHRA and YSYEKL. The CDR3 sequence is 16 residues long. The chain's CDR3 is CASSQVTGVRNSPLHF. DNA of the CDR3: TGCGCCAGCAGCCAAGTTACCGGGGTTAGGAATTCACCCCTCCACTTT.

The chain couples TRBV5-6 to TRBJ2-1, with D possibly being TRBD2 (6 bases). The CDR3 runs to 13 residues. The germline V gene encodes CDR1 SGHDT and CDR2 YYEEEE. The V and J ends lost 2 bases and 9 bases respectively, with 12 bases between them. The chain's CDR3 is CASSFSGVAEQFF. DNA for the CDR3: TGTGCCAGCAGCTTCTCGGGGGTGGCTGAGCAGTTCTTC.

This clone was recorded once. The chain links TRBV6-5 to TRBJ2-7; TRBD1 matches at 9 bases. J gave up 7 bases and V 6 bases, and 4 bases lay outside the gene matches. CDR1 and CDR2 (germline): MNHEY, SVGAGI. This CDR3 region has 12 residues. In nucleotides, the CDR3 is TGTGCCAGCAGATCCGGGACAGGGGAGCAGTACTTC. The encoded protein is CASRSGTGEQYF.

The chain recombines TRBV14 with TRBJ2-7, with 7 bases fitting TRBD2. J was trimmed by 1 base and V by 2 bases; bases with no gene match: 5. Germline V gives CDR1 SGHDN, CDR2 FVKESK. The CDR3 extends over 15 amino acids. The CDR3 reads CASSQITSASYEQYF. The CDR3 nucleotides are TGTGCCAGCAGCCAAATAACTAGCGCTTCCTACGAGCAGTACTTC.

In this sample, this clone turned up once. The chain has TRBV9 and TRBJ1-2; 7 bases match TRBD1. The CDR3 runs to 15 residues. Germline loops: CDR1 SGDLS, CDR2 YYNGEE. The J segment lost 4 bases and the V segment lost 0 bases, leaving 6 bases of the junction unmatched. This CDR3 reads CASSVESRDSYGYTF. DNA of the CDR3: TGTGCCAGCAGCGTAGAAAGCCGGGACAGCTATGGCTACACCTTC.

Only one count was recorded for this clone. This sequence joins TRBV14 and TRBJ2-5; TRBD2 matches at 7 bases. Germline CDR1 reads SGHDN; CDR2 reads FVKESK. The V segment lost 4 bases and the J segment 4 bases; nucleotides outside the gene matches: 12. CDR3 size: 16 residues. CDR3: CASSPLTAGVLETQYF. CDR3 DNA sequence: TGTGCCAGCAGCCCCTTAACGGCGGGGGTATTAGAGACCCAGTACTTC. Supplemented by reference TRBV14 and TRBJ2-5, the full variable domain reads EAGVTQFPSHSVIEKGQTVTLRCDPISGHDNLYWYRRVMGKEIKFLLHFVKESKQDESGMPNNRFLAERTGGTYSTLKVQPAELEDSGVYFCASSPLTAGVLETQYFGPGTRLLVL.

The rearrangement joins TRBV28 to TRBJ1-4; 8 nucleotides align to TRBD1. The CDR3 is 14 residues long. The germline V gene has CDR1 MDHEN and CDR2 SYDVKM. Trimming at V came to 10 bases and at J to 8 bases, leaving 12 bases not matched to a gene. CDR3 sequence (DNA): TGTGCCATACAGCCCCCAGGGGGCGAAGAAAAACTGTTTTTT. Translated, it gives CAIQPPGGEEKLFF.

With regard to this clone: This CDR3 is also generated by other DNA sequences in the sample. This chain links TRBV5-1 with TRBJ2-5, with 8 bases lining up with TRBD1. Germline values: CDR1 SGHRS, CDR2 YFSETQ. V lost 1 base, J lost 2 bases, and 4 bases stayed unmatched. CDR3 length: 15 amino acids. The CDR3 here is CASSLQGASQETQYF. The CDR3, as DNA: TGCGCCAGCAGCTTGCAGGGGGCCTCACAAGAGACCCAGTACTTC.